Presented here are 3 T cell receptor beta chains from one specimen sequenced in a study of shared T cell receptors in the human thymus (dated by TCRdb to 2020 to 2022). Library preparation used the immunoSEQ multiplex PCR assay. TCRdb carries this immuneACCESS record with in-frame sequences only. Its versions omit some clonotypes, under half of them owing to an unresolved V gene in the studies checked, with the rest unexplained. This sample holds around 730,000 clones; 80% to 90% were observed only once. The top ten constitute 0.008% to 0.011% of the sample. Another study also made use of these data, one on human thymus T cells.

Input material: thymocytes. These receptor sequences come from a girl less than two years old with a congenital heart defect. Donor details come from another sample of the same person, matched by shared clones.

The CDR3 here is CASSWQGPTEAFF. The CDR3 nucleotides are TGTGCCAGTAGTTGGCAGGGCCCCACTGAAGCTTTCTTT. The V gene is TRBV19, the J gene TRBJ1-1; a weak D match, TRBD1 (5 bases). The CDR3 loop spans 13 amino acids. V was pared by 5 bases and J by 4 bases, with 11 bases between. Looked up from germline, CDR1 is LNHDA and CDR2 is SQIVND (reference sequence). The full variable domain, with the rest looked up from reference TRBV19 and TRBJ1-1, is DGGITQSPKYLFRKEGQNVTLSCEQNLNHDAMYWYRQDPGQGLRLIYYSQIVNDFQKGDIAEGYSVSREKKESFPLTVTSAQKNPTAFYLCASSWQGPTEAFFGQGTRLTVV.

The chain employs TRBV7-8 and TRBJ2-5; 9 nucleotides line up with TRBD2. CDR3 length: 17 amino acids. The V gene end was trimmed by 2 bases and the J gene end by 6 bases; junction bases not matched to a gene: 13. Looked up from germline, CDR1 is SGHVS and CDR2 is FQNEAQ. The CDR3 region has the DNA TGTGCCAGCAGCTTAAAGTTTACAGCGGGGGGTTGGAAGACCCAGTACTTC. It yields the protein CASSLKFTAGGWKTQYF.

The chain's CDR3 is CASTGRSSGEKLFF. The DNA for the CDR3 is TGTGCCAGCACAGGTCGGTCTTCTGGTGAAAAACTGTTTTTT. The chain uses TRBV28 and TRBJ1-4; D call uncertain. V was shortened by 7 bases and J by 7 bases, with 16 bases between the two germline ends. The V gene's germline CDR1 is MDHEN and CDR2 SYDVKM. CDR3 size: 14 residues.